This T cell receptor (beta chain) was sequenced in a study of T cell responses to AZD1222 COVID-19 vaccine. Assay: immunoSEQ multiplex PCR; the TCRdb copy retains only in-frame clones and omits some. This sample has some 110,000 clones, with approximately 90% found just once. Points from the study as a whole: Sampling captured repertoires only after the peak T cell response. Of the AZD1222 recipients, only 5 or 6 were seropositive at baseline. Once two AZD1222 doses were given, Spike-specific TCR breadth and depth went up.

A remark on this clone: Its antigen remains unidentified.

CDR3 length: 11 amino acids. This specimen consisted of peripheral blood, obtained on day 0 of AZD1222 vaccination. This rearrangement joins TRBV21-1 to TRBJ2-7. TRBV21-1 is deemed a pseudogene. The sequence was collected from an adult in good health. This CDR3 reads CASSKAAGQYV. In DNA, the CDR3 is TGTGCCAGCAGCAAAGCTGCTGGGCAGTACGTC.